Following are 18 T cell receptor beta chains from one sample sequenced in a study of blood T cell repertoires in COVID-19. Sequencing was performed with immunoSEQ multiplex PCR; in TCRdb, only in-frame clones are kept and a portion is missing. Of roughly 300,000 clones listed, 75% to 95% are singletons. The sequenced sample consisted of PBMCs or T cells enriched from blood (not recorded which). The receptors were sampled from a woman younger than 45 who had recovered from COVID-19.

V gene TRBV7-3 combines with J gene TRBJ2-2, with 10 bases identical to TRBD1. The trim removed 4 bases at V and 4 bases at J, leaving 6 bases unmatched. Germline V gene sequence: CDR1 SGHTA, CDR2 FQGTGA. CDR3 length: 16 residues. CDR3 DNA: TGTGCCAGCAGCTCCCGGGACAGGGGATTCACCGGGGAGCTGTTTTTT. It codes for CASSSRDRGFTGELFF.

The chain has TRBV5-1 and TRBJ1-1; D is uncertain. The germline gives CDR1 SGHRS, CDR2 YFSETQ. Trimming cost V 2 bases and J 4 bases, with 9 bases left between them. The CDR3 covers 13 residues. For the CDR3, the DNA is TGCGCCAGCAGCTTATTGGGGAGCACTGAAGCTTTCTTT. Amino acid sequence: CASSLLGSTEAFF.

The chain links TRBV19 to TRBJ1-5; D unresolved. Germline values: CDR1 LNHDA, CDR2 SQIVND (reference sequence). The CDR3 has 16 amino acids. The ends were cut back, 3 bases at V and 3 bases at J, with 15 bases in the middle. The CDR3 loop is CASSMLGLGANQPQHF. CDR3 bases: TGTGCCAGTAGTATGCTCGGGTTAGGAGCCAATCAGCCCCAGCATTTT.

The chain is built from TRBV4-2 and TRBJ1-2; TRBD1 aligns across 9 bases. CDR1 is LGHNA and CDR2 is YNFKEQ in the germline V gene. The CDR3 extends over 17 amino acids. The V gene end was trimmed by 3 bases and the J gene end by 2 bases; junction bases not matched to a gene: 10. CDR3 DNA: TGTGCCAGCAGCCAGGCTCCGGGACAGGGAAAAAACTATGGCTACACCTTC. Protein sequence: CASSQAPGQGKNYGYTF.

This clone has a handful of counts. Here the CDR3 DNA reads TGTGCCAGCACCGCATACCGAGTCGGGACTGAAGCTTTCTTT. This sequence encodes CASTAYRVGTEAFF. J is TRBJ1-1 and V is TRBV3-1 (or the pseudogene TRBV3-2), with D unclear. CDR1 is LGHDT, CDR2 YNNKEL, per germline (reference sequence). This CDR3 region has 14 residues. Trimming pared 7 bases from V and 5 bases from J, leaving 17 bases between.

The rearrangement links TRBV7-6 to TRBJ2-2; 8 nucleotides match TRBD2. CDR1 and CDR2 from the germline V gene are SGHVS and FNYEAQ. This CDR3 is 17 amino acids long. J lost 0 bases, V lost 5 bases, and 8 bases had no gene match. The CDR3 nucleotides read TGTGCCAGCAGCACGGAACTAGCGGCACCGAACACCGGGGAGCTGTTTTTT. It yields the protein CASSTELAAPNTGELFF.

The J gene is TRBJ2-1, the V gene TRBV4-3; 7 bases agree with TRBD1. Trimming cost V 0 bases and J 0 bases; bases outside gene matches: 11. The germline gives CDR1 LGHNA, CDR2 YSLEER. The CDR3 has 19 residues. This chain's CDR3 is CASSQDNMKGDSSYNEQFF. The CDR3, as DNA: TGCGCCAGCAGCCAAGATAATATGAAGGGGGACAGCTCCTACAATGAGCAGTTCTTC.

The chain joins TRBV10-1 to TRBJ1-1; 9 bases fit TRBD1. V dropped 5 bases and J dropped 6; count of bases not matched to a gene: 7. The germline CDR1 and CDR2 sequences are WNHNN and SYGVQD (reference sequence). CDR3 size: 14 residues. CDR3 nucleotides: TGCGCCAGCAGTAGGGACAGGGTAACTTCTGAAGCTTTCTTT. It specifies CASSRDRVTSEAFF.

The chain joins TRBV7-9 to TRBJ2-3; 9 bases align to TRBD2. This CDR3 is 16 amino acids long. V lost 5 bases and J lost 0; bases outside the gene matches: 6. Germline loops: CDR1 SEHNR, CDR2 FQNEAQ (reference sequence). The CDR3 protein is CASSPRLAASTDTQYF. In DNA, the CDR3 is TGTGCCAGCAGCCCAAGACTAGCGGCTAGCACAGATACGCAGTATTTT.

The rearrangement uses TRBV2 and TRBJ2-3, with TRBD2 matching 10 bases. The CDR3 contains 14 residues. V lost 4 bases to trimming and J lost 8 bases; unmatched junction nucleotides: 6. The germline gives CDR1 SNHLY, CDR2 FYNNEI. The DNA for the CDR3 is TGTGCCAGCAGTGCGGCTAGCGGGAGAGCTACGCAGTATTTT. Protein: CASSAASGRATQYF.

V gene TRBV6-2 or TRBV6-3 combines with J gene TRBJ1-6; 7 bases align to TRBD1. The V gene's germline CDR1 is MNHEY and CDR2 SVGEGT. The CDR3 length is 14 residues. Trimming removed 5 bases from V and 8 bases from J; junction bases left unmatched: 6. For the CDR3, the DNA is TGTGCCAGCAGTCCGAGACAGGGACATTCACCCCTCCACTTT. Protein product: CASSPRQGHSPLHF.

The chain links TRBV19 to TRBJ1-1; 9 bases match TRBD1. Germline-derived CDR1 and CDR2 are LNHDA and SQIVND (reference sequence). This CDR3 is 11 amino acids long. J was trimmed by 11 bases and V by 8 bases; bases with no gene match: 6. CDR3 sequence reads: CASGWDREAFF. CDR3 nucleotides: TGTGCCAGTGGGTGGGACAGGGAGGCTTTCTTT.

The table lists this clone with a few counts. The CDR3 sequence is CATSMGGIYGYTF. CDR3 DNA sequence: TGTGCCACCTCGATGGGGGGGATCTATGGCTACACCTTC. The chain has TRBV24-1 and TRBJ1-2; tentatively, D is TRBD1 (5 bases). Trimming cost V 9 bases and J 4 bases, with 14 bases left between them. CDR1 and CDR2 (germline): KGHDR, SFDVKD. The CDR3 covers 13 residues.

This chain links TRBV30 with TRBJ2-7; 7 bases fit TRBD1. V trimming: 7 bases; J trimming: 5 bases; junction bases outside the gene matches: 11. The CDR3 consists of 13 residues. CDR1 and CDR2 from the germline V gene are GTSNPN and SVGIG (reference sequence). CDR3 DNA sequence: TGTGCCTCATACAGGGGACGTCGAGACGAGCAGTACTTC. This sequence encodes CASYRGRRDEQYF.

The chain uses TRBV9 and TRBJ2-7, with D maybe TRBD2 (8 bases). The V gene lost 4 bases and the J gene lost 0 bases, with 14 bases spanning the gap. Germline assignment: CDR1 SGDLS and CDR2 YYNGEE. The CDR3 extends over 15 amino acids. This chain's CDR3 is CASSLQGTSSYEQYF. The DNA for the CDR3 is TGTGCCAGCAGCTTACAGGGGACTAGCTCCTACGAGCAGTACTTC.

The chain employs TRBV27 and TRBJ2-7; TRBD1 might be the D (6 bases). Germline CDR1 and CDR2: MNHEY and SMNVEV (reference sequence). This CDR3 spans 12 amino acids. The V and J ends lost 3 bases and 5 bases respectively, with 8 bases between them. The CDR3 sequence: CASSFRGHEQYF. Here the CDR3 DNA reads TGTGCCAGCAGTTTCAGGGGCCACGAGCAGTACTTC.

This sequence joins TRBV15 and TRBJ2-5; 12 bases align to TRBD2. CDR1 and CDR2 from the germline V gene are LNHNV and YYDKDF (reference sequence). The CDR3 has 15 residues. The V and J ends lost 3 bases and 4 bases, in that order; junction bases with no gene match: 3. The CDR3 region is CATSSLAGGGETQYF. The CDR3 coding sequence is TGTGCCACCAGCAGTCTAGCGGGAGGGGGAGAGACCCAGTACTTC.

CDR3 sequence: CAISESPPGQPQHF. In nucleotides, the CDR3 is TGTGCCATCAGTGAGTCCCCACCGGGACAGCCCCAGCATTTT. J is TRBJ1-5 and V is TRBV10-3; unclear D gene. The length of the CDR3 is 14 residues. The germline V and J ends were trimmed by 0 bases and 7 bases, with 10 bases remaining between them. Germline V gives CDR1 ENHRY, CDR2 SYGVKD.